A single sample is the source of the 32 T cell receptor beta chains below, sequenced in a study of cytomegalovirus exposure and HLA in healthy donors. PCR used 60 Vbeta primers and 13 Jbeta primers. Profiled with immunoSEQ multiplex PCR; TCRdb holds only in-frame clones, not every one. The sample records fewer than 250,000 clones, over 60% being singletons. Sequencing used PBMCs. Receptors originate from a male donor in good health and CMV-seronegative.

This chain uses TRBV27 with TRBJ1-2; TRBD1 matches 9 bases. CDR1 and CDR2 from the germline V gene are MNHEY and SMNVEV (reference sequence). Losses at the gene ends were 4 bases for V and 7 bases for J; bases not matched to a gene: 13. The CDR3 runs to 16 residues. The CDR3 coding sequence is TGTGCCAGCAGTTCGGGGACAGGGAGGATTTCTTCTGGCTACACCTTC. Protein sequence: CASSSGTGRISSGYTF.

The chain combines TRBV9 with TRBJ2-7; TRBD1 matches at 10 bases. Germline-derived CDR1 and CDR2 are SGDLS and YYNGEE. After removal of 3 bases from V and 0 bases from J, the junction contained 6 bases not matched to a gene. The length of the CDR3 is 16 residues. The CDR3 coding sequence is TGTGCCAGCAGCGCCTTTGGGACAGGGGCCTCCTACGAGCAGTACTTC. This sequence encodes CASSAFGTGASYEQYF.

The chain carries TRBV6-1 and TRBJ2-7; no firm D call. CDR1 is MNHNS, CDR2 SASEGT, per germline. The V end lost 6 bases, the J end lost 4 bases, and 7 bases lay between the germline ends. The CDR3 runs to 11 residues. CDR3 sequence (DNA): TGTGCCAGCAGAGAGAGTTACGAGCAGTACTTC. Protein: CASRESYEQYF.

The V call is TRBV7-2, the J call TRBJ2-1; a weak D match, TRBD2 (5 bases). The CDR3 is made up of 16 amino acids. V was cut by 0 bases and J by 6 bases, with 15 bases left in between. Germline CDR1 and CDR2: SGHTA and FQGNSA. The CDR3 nucleotides are TGTGCCAGCAGCTTAGCGGCAATATCTAGCTTCAATGAGCAGTTCTTC. Encoded protein: CASSLAAISSFNEQFF.

This clone was found a few times. In nucleotides, the CDR3 is TGTGCCAGCAGTGGGGGAGGGTTCCGCGAGCAGTACTTC. Translating gives CASSGGGFREQYF. V is TRBV25-1 and J is TRBJ2-7; 7 bases fit TRBD2. The germline gives CDR1 MGHDK, CDR2 SYGVNS. This CDR3 has 13 amino acids. The V and J ends lost 4 bases and 6 bases, in that order; junction bases with no gene match: 6.

In its sample, this clone was seen once. V gene TRBV7-2 combines with J gene TRBJ2-7, with a weak D call TRBD1 (6 bases). The CDR3 sequence is 18 residues long. Germline CDR1 is SGHTA and CDR2 is FQGNSA. V lost 0 bases to trimming and J lost 4 bases, with 22 bases between them. For the CDR3, the DNA is TGTGCCAGCAGCTTAGCCCTCGGCAGGGGCACCTCCAAGTACGAGCAGTACTTC. Translation: CASSLALGRGTSKYEQYF.

This clone was seen more than once but under ten times. The V call is TRBV29-1, the J call TRBJ2-3, with TRBD2 matching over 14 bases. Trimming cost V 4 bases and J 2 bases; bases outside gene matches: 5. CDR1 and CDR2 (germline): SQVTM, ANQGSEA. This CDR3 spans 16 amino acids. The CDR3 reads CSVVWTSGRTTDTQYF. The CDR3 nucleotides read TGCAGCGTTGTCTGGACTAGCGGGAGGACCACAGATACGCAGTATTTT.

This rearrangement joins TRBV27 to TRBJ2-5; possible D gene TRBD2, 6 bases. From germline, CDR1 is MNHEY and CDR2 SMNVEV (reference sequence). The germline V and J ends were trimmed by 5 bases and 4 bases, with 14 bases remaining between them. The CDR3 length is 14 residues. CDR3 in amino acids: CASSPSWRGETQYF. CDR3 DNA: TGTGCCAGCAGTCCCAGCTGGAGGGGAGAGACCCAGTACTTC.

V is TRBV10-3 and J is TRBJ1-4; 8 bases are a match to TRBD1. The junction had 5 bases not matched to a gene; V was cut back by 2 bases and J by 3 bases. Germline lookup yields CDR1 ENHRY and CDR2 SYGVKD. This CDR3 contains 16 residues. The CDR3 region has the DNA TGTGCCATCAGTGAGCCTCAGGGGGCAGCTAATGAAAAACTGTTTTTT. This translates into CAISEPQGAANEKLFF.

CDR3 DNA: TGTGCCAGCAGCTTGGGTCCTGTGGCAGGGATCGTCTCCGAGCAGTACTTC. This sequence encodes CASSLGPVAGIVSEQYF. The chain links TRBV5-4 to TRBJ2-5; a weak D match, TRBD1 (5 bases). The DNA end lines up better with TRBJ2-7; the J call may be wrong. CDR3 length: 17 amino acids. Germline lookup yields CDR1 SGHNT and CDR2 YYREEE (reference sequence).

This clone was found a few times. The rearrangement links TRBV25-1 to TRBJ1-3; possible D gene TRBD1, 5 bases. The CDR3 sequence is 13 residues long. CDR1 and CDR2 (germline): MGHDK, SYGVNS. With 9 bases removed from V and 4 bases from J, the gap between germline ends came to 13 bases. This CDR3 is CARTRGRGNTIYF. The DNA of the CDR3 is TGTGCCAGAACGCGGGGGAGAGGAAACACCATATATTTT.

This clone has a handful of counts. The CDR3 DNA follows: TGTGCCAGTAGTCCCAGACAGGTTTCGGCTTTCTTT. Protein: CASSPRQVSAFF. This chain joins TRBV19 and TRBJ1-1; the D gene is possibly TRBD1 (6 bases). V dropped 5 bases and J dropped 11 bases, with 15 bases sitting between them. Germline loops: CDR1 LNHDA, CDR2 SQIVND (reference sequence). This CDR3 has 12 amino acids. Combining the CDR3 with reference TRBV19 and TRBJ1-1 gives the whole variable domain DGGITQSPKYLFRKEGQNVTLSCEQNLNHDAMYWYRQDPGQGLRLIYYSQIVNDFQKGDIAEGYSVSREKKESFPLTVTSAQKNPTAFYLCASSPRQVSAFFGQGTRLTVV.

The table lists this clone with a few counts. J is TRBJ1-1 and V is TRBV5-1; 8 positions agree with TRBD1. V lost 5 bases, J lost 3 bases, and 6 bases stayed unmatched. The CDR3 totals 14 residues. CDR1 and CDR2 (germline): SGHRS, YFSETQ. The chain's CDR3 is CASSQGARDTEAFF. The CDR3, as DNA: TGCGCCAGCAGTCAGGGGGCGCGGGACACTGAAGCTTTCTTT.

This clone was recorded only once. This chain links TRBV7-9 with TRBJ1-5; D gene ambiguous. The V end was cut by 1 base, the J end by 0 bases, with 13 bases between. The CDR3 loop spans 17 amino acids. Germline CDR1 SEHNR, CDR2 FQNEAQ (reference sequence). The CDR3, as DNA: TGTGCCAGCAGCTTAGGGGCAGCTCCTTTTAGCAATCAGCCCCAGCATTTT. Protein product: CASSLGAAPFSNQPQHF.

J is TRBJ2-7 and V is TRBV14; D uncertain. The CDR3 is 16 residues long. Trimming took 1 base from V and 6 from J, leaving 19 bases between them. Germline CDR1 is SGHDN and CDR2 is FVKESK. The CDR3 is CASSQAGLPRVAEQYF. CDR3 nucleotide sequence: TGTGCCAGCAGCCAAGCTGGGCTGCCGCGTGTTGCCGAGCAGTACTTC.

The CDR3 loop is CASSYSSQGNEQYF. The CDR3 coding sequence is TGTGCCAGCAGTTACTCGTCCCAGGGAAACGAGCAGTACTTC. V is TRBV6-6 and J is TRBJ2-5, with a possible D match to TRBD1 (5 bases). The J call is in doubt because the DNA end fits TRBJ2-7 better. CDR3 length equals 14 residues. From germline, CDR1 is MNHNY and CDR2 SVGAGI (reference sequence).

This clone was recorded only once. The chain uses TRBV4-1 and TRBJ1-5; perhaps TRBD1 as D (5 bases). The germline gives CDR1 MGHRA, CDR2 YSYEKL. V lost 1 base, J lost 0 bases, and 10 bases lay in between. CDR3 size: 16 residues. CDR3 in amino acids: CASSQVPTDSNQPQHF. The CDR3 DNA reads as TGCGCCAGCAGCCAAGTCCCGACAGATAGCAATCAGCCCCAGCATTTT.

This chain connects TRBV7-2 to TRBJ2-7, with D tentatively TRBD2 (5 bases). Germline CDR1 and CDR2: SGHTA and FQGNSA. V was trimmed by 1 base and J by 3 bases, leaving 13 bases between them. CDR3 size: 15 residues. Here the CDR3 reads CASSLVVLAFYEQYF. DNA of the CDR3: TGTGCCAGCAGCTTAGTCGTTCTAGCCTTCTACGAGCAGTACTTC.

The CDR3 DNA reads as TGTGCCAGCAGCTTCCTTGCTAACTATGGCTACACCTTC. Encoded protein: CASSFLANYGYTF. V is TRBV7-8 and J is TRBJ1-2, with D uncertain. The ends were cut back, 3 bases at V and 0 bases at J, with 5 bases in the middle. Germline V gene data show CDR1 as SGHVS and CDR2 as FQNEAQ. The CDR3 contains 13 residues.

This clone is a singleton in its sample. This sample includes further DNA sequences coding for the same CDR3. The V call is TRBV5-1, the J call TRBJ2-1; TRBD2 agrees at 13 bases. CDR3 length equals 15 residues. CDR1 and CDR2 (germline): SGHRS, YFSETQ. Losses at the gene ends were 4 bases for V and 7 bases for J; bases not matched to a gene: 5. Here the CDR3 DNA reads TGCGCCAGCAGCCCCGGACTAGCGGGGGTAAATGAGCAGTTCTTC. Translating gives CASSPGLAGVNEQFF. Together with reference TRBV5-1 and TRBJ2-1, the CDR3 gives the full variable domain: KAGVTQTPRYLIKTRGQQVTLSCSPISGHRSVSWYQQTPGQGLQFLFEYFSETQRNKGNFPGRFSGRQFSNSRSEMNVSTLELGDSALYLCASSPGLAGVNEQFFGPGTRLTVL.

V usage is TRBV9 and J usage is TRBJ2-2; D is perhaps TRBD1 (6 bases). The CDR3 sequence is 14 residues long. Trimming left V 0 bases short and J 13 bases short, with 16 bases between. The germline V gene has CDR1 SGDLS and CDR2 YYNGEE. The DNA of the CDR3 is TGTGCCAGCAGCGTAGAACAGGGTGGGAGTGGGCTGTTTTTT. This encodes CASSVEQGGSGLFF.

The rearrangement links TRBV9 to TRBJ2-7, with 9 bases lining up with TRBD1. The CDR3 is 14 amino acids. Germline assignment: CDR1 SGDLS and CDR2 YYNGEE. V shed 7 bases and J 4 bases; nucleotides not matched to a gene: 9. CDR3 sequence reads: CASGRGTGSYEQYF. Here the CDR3 DNA reads TGTGCCAGCGGGAGGGGGACAGGGTCTTACGAGCAGTACTTC.

This clone was seen a single time. This chain links TRBV2 with TRBJ1-3; 7 nucleotides match TRBD1. V lost 2 bases, J lost 4 bases, and 2 bases stayed unmatched. The CDR3 is made up of 14 amino acids. The V gene's germline CDR1 is SNHLY and CDR2 FYNNEI. Here the CDR3 reads CASSERGLGNTIYF. In nucleotides, the CDR3 is TGTGCCAGCAGTGAAAGGGGGCTGGGAAACACCATATATTTT.

The chain links TRBV7-2 to TRBJ1-4, with 9 bases that match TRBD1. Germline V gene data show CDR1 as SGHTA and CDR2 as FQGNSA. The length of the CDR3 is 14 residues. V lost 3 bases and J lost 4; bases outside the gene matches: 0. The CDR3, as DNA: TGTGCCAGCAGCTTGACAGGGGGTAATGAAAAACTGTTTTTT. It encodes CASSLTGGNEKLFF.

This clone appeared a few times. This chain connects TRBV2 to TRBJ1-4, with a possible D match to TRBD1 (6 bases). The length of the CDR3 is 13 residues. In germline, CDR1 is SNHLY, CDR2 FYNNEI. V was shortened by 6 bases and J by 10 bases, with 15 bases between the two germline ends. In DNA, the CDR3 is TGTGCCAGCAGACAGGGCCCTCCCGGAAAACTGTTTTTT. Translation gives CASRQGPPGKLFF.

The CDR3 is CAISEGTAAAFF. CDR3 coding DNA: TGTGCCATCAGTGAGGGGACAGCAGCAGCTTTCTTT. The chain uses TRBV10-3 and TRBJ1-1, with 7 bases lining up with TRBD1. There are 12 residues in the CDR3. Trimming at V came to 2 bases and at J to 10 bases, leaving 4 bases not matched to a gene. CDR1 is ENHRY and CDR2 is SYGVKD in the germline V gene.

This chain joins TRBV28 and TRBJ1-4, with 9 bases lining up with TRBD1. The CDR3 is 14 amino acids. Germline CDR1 MDHEN, CDR2 SYDVKM. V shed 6 bases, J shed 8 bases, and the junction held 7 bases outside the gene matches. This chain's CDR3 is CASRPGQGIEKLFF. CDR3 DNA: TGTGCCAGCAGGCCAGGACAGGGGATAGAAAAACTGTTTTTT.

The chain employs TRBV15 and TRBJ2-5, with 8 bases aligning to TRBD2. Trimming at V came to 5 bases and at J to 5 bases, leaving 10 bases not matched to a gene. CDR1 and CDR2 (germline): LNHNV, YYDKDF (reference sequence). CDR3 length equals 15 residues. CDR3 nucleotide sequence: TGTGCCACCAGCCCTGCGCGGGGGGCGGTGGAGACCCAGTACTTC. Translating gives CATSPARGAVETQYF. Using reference TRBV15 and TRBJ2-5 for the parts outside the CDR3, the full variable domain is DAMVIQNPRYQVTQFGKPVTLSCSQTLNHNVMYWYQQKSSQAPKLLFHYYDKDFNNEADTPDNFQSRRPNTSFCFLDIRSPGLGDTAMYLCATSPARGAVETQYFGPGTRLLVL.

V and J are TRBV2 and TRBJ2-7; 8 nucleotides align to TRBD1. With V trimmed by 2 bases and J by 5 bases, 8 bases remained unmatched. Germline V gives CDR1 SNHLY, CDR2 FYNNEI. The CDR3 is made up of 15 amino acids. The CDR3 DNA reads TGTGCCAGCAGTGAAAGGATTGGGGGACAGGACGAGCAGTACTTC. Translating gives CASSERIGGQDEQYF.

The CDR3 region is CASSTRQGSSYEQYF. The CDR3 nucleotides read TGTGCCAGTAGTACCAGACAGGGTAGTTCCTACGAGCAGTACTTC. The gene calls are TRBV19 and TRBJ2-7, with TRBD1 matching 7 bases. Germline assignment: CDR1 LNHDA and CDR2 SQIVND (reference sequence). V trimming: 4 bases; J trimming: 1 base; junction bases outside the gene matches: 7. CDR3 size: 15 residues.

The chain carries TRBV19 and TRBJ2-5, with TRBD2 identical over 8 bases. Germline V lookup: CDR1 LNHDA, CDR2 SQIVND (reference sequence). The CDR3 extends over 14 amino acids. With V trimmed by 6 bases and J by 5 bases, 8 bases remained unmatched. The CDR3 nucleotides read TGTGCCAGTAGGAGTCCGGGAGGGCTGGAGACCCAGTACTTC. As protein: CASRSPGGLETQYF.

The chain links TRBV28 to TRBJ2-2, with a weak D call TRBD1 (6 bases). The CDR3 length is 15 residues. The germline V gene encodes CDR1 MDHEN and CDR2 SYDVKM. The ends were cut back, 3 bases at V and 6 bases at J, with 14 bases in the middle. CDR3 DNA sequence: TGTGCCAGCAGTTTTACTGGGGGCGTTGCCGGGGAGCTGTTTTTT. Protein: CASSFTGGVAGELFF. Full variable domain (missing parts from reference TRBV28 and TRBJ2-2): DVKVTQSSRYLVKRTGEKVFLECVQDMDHENMFWYRQDPGLGLRLIYFSYDVKMKEKGDIPEGYSVSREKKERFSLILESASTNQTSMYLCASSFTGGVAGELFFGEGSRLTVL.